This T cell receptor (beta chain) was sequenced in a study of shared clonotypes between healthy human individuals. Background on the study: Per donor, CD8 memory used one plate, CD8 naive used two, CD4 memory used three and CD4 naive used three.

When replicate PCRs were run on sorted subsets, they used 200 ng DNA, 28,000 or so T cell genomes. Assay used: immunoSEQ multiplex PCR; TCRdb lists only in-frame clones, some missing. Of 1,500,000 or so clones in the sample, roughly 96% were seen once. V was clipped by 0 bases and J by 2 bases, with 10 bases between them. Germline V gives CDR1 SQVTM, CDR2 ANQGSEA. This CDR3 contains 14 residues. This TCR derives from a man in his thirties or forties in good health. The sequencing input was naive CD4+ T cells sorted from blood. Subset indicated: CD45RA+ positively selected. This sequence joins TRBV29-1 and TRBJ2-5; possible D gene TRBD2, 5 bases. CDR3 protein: CSVEELGVQETQYF. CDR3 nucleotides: TGCAGCGTTGAAGAGCTCGGGGTTCAAGAGACCCAGTACTTC.